This entry is about one TCR beta chain. Clones were sequenced by immunoSEQ multiplex PCR, and TCRdb holds only the in-frame ones, with some missing. Of some 50,000 clones listed, roughly nine tenths were seen once; the top ten hold around 8.5%. These data originate in a study of blood T cell repertoires in COVID-19. The CDR3 sequence is 12 residues long. V was shortened by 7 bases and J by 6 bases, with 12 bases between the two germline ends. V usage is TRBV12-3 or TRBV12-4 and J usage is TRBJ1-1, with unresolved D. The receptor's source is a human donor in a cohort sampled during active COVID-19. The sample was peripheral blood. CDR3 nucleotides: TGTGCCAGCAACGTCCGTGGAGCTGAAGCTTTCTTT. Its protein product is CASNVRGAEAFF.